This T cell receptor beta chain appears in the sequencing data of a study of Graves' ophthalmopathy and Graves' hyperthyroidism. On the study more broadly: Upon initial diagnosis and before any treatment, peripheral blood was collected. Overall study findings and caveats: A majority of expanded thyroid clonotypes exceeding 0.001 frequency were likewise present in blood.

Other autoimmune diseases, uncontrolled infections, pregnancy and lactation each led to patient exclusion. This clonotype appeared a few times. The antigen remains undetermined. RNA transcripts served as template for amplifying TCR beta CDR3 sequences. First-round RT-PCR with HTBI primers preceded a second-round multiplex PCR. TCRdb called the multiplex PCR reads again in MiXCR, with one record for every CDR3 protein. The table includes 650,000 to 900,000 distinct CDR3 sequences, approximately 40% detected once. The sample was peripheral blood. The clonotype comes from an adult man with Graves' ophthalmopathy.

The CDR3: CASQRRGTEAFF. CDR3 DNA: TGTGCCAGCCAACGCAGGGGAACTGAAGCTTTCTTT. This chain joins TRBV10-3 and TRBJ1-1, with a tentative D call TRBD1 (6 bases). Trimming took 10 bases from V and 5 from J, leaving 14 bases between them. The CDR3 length is 12 residues. In germline, CDR1 is ENHRY, CDR2 SYGVKD.